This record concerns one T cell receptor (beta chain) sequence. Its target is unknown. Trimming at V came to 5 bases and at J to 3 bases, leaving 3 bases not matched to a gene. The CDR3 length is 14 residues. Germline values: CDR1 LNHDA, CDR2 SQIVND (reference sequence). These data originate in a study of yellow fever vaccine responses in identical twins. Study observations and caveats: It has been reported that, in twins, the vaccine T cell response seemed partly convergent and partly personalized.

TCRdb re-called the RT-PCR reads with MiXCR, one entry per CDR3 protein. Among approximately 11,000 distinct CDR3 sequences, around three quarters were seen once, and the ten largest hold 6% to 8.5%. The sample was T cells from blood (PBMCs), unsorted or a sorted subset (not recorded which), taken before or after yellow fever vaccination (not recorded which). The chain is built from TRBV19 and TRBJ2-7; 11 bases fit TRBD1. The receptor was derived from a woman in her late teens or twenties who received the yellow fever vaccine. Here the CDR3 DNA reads TGTGCCAGTAGTCCGGGACAGGGGGACTACGAGCAGTACTTC. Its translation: CASSPGQGDYEQYF. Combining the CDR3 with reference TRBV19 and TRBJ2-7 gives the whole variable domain DGGITQSPKYLFRKEGQNVTLSCEQNLNHDAMYWYRQDPGQGLRLIYYSQIVNDFQKGDIAEGYSVSREKKESFPLTVTSAQKNPTAFYLCASSPGQGDYEQYFGPGTRLTVT.